Listed below are T cell receptor beta chains from one sample, sequenced in a study of radiotherapy plus CTLA-4 blockade in lung cancer. Clones were sequenced by immunoSEQ multiplex PCR, and TCRdb holds only the in-frame ones, with some missing. The sample includes 81,000 or so clones, under 85% of them seen just once. The sample in question was peripheral blood, obtained from a patient treated with radiotherapy plus ipilimumab. These TCRs come from a human donor with non-small cell lung cancer who had stable disease on radiotherapy plus ipilimumab. The CDR3 runs from the conserved cysteine through the conserved F or W. A D gene is named only where the DNA matches it firmly. Part of the rows lack a size; the others show once, few, many or a class for expanded clones.

d_gene: .
v_gene: TRBV15
abundance: .
j_gene: TRBJ2-2
CDR3aa: CATSRAWSGELFF
CDR3nt: TGTGCCACCAGCCGAGCCTGGTCCGGGGAGCTGTTTTTT

d_gene: TRBD2
v_gene: TRBV7-3
abundance: .
j_gene: TRBJ2-3
CDR3aa: CASSLVAGRTDTQYF
CDR3nt: TGTGCCAGCAGCTTAGTAGCGGGTCGCACAGATACGCAGTATTTT

d_gene: .
v_gene: TRBV19
abundance: .
j_gene: TRBJ1-5
CDR3aa: CASSPRNNQPQHF
CDR3nt: TGTGCCAGTAGTCCCCGCAACAATCAGCCCCAGCATTTT

d_gene: .
v_gene: TRBV6-6
abundance: .
j_gene: TRBJ1-4
CDR3aa: CASSDGGSEKLFF
CDR3nt: TGTGCCAGCAGTGATGGTGGCTCTGAAAAACTGTTTTTT

d_gene: .
v_gene: TRBV25-1
abundance: .
j_gene: TRBJ1-3
CDR3aa: CASSASLGTGNTIYF
CDR3nt: TGTGCCAGCAGTGCTTCCTTGGGTACTGGAAACACCATATATTTT

d_gene: TRBD2
v_gene: TRBV9
abundance: .
j_gene: TRBJ2-1
CDR3aa: CASAARPGLAPYNEQFF
CDR3nt: TGTGCCAGCGCGGCCCGACCGGGACTAGCGCCCTACAATGAGCAGTTCTTC

d_gene: TRBD2
v_gene: TRBV7-3
abundance: .
j_gene: TRBJ2-5
CDR3aa: CASSPSGGGGAHQETQYF
CDR3nt: TGTGCCAGCAGCCCATCGGGCGGCGGGGGGGCCCACCAAGAGACCCAGTACTTC

d_gene: TRBD1
v_gene: TRBV6-5
abundance: few
j_gene: TRBJ1-2
CDR3aa: CASSYSTSGGYGYTF
CDR3nt: TGTGCCAGCAGTTACTCGACCTCAGGGGGCTATGGCTACACCTTC

d_gene: TRBD2
v_gene: TRBV11-3
abundance: .
j_gene: TRBJ2-7
CDR3aa: CASSFRSGASSYEQYF
CDR3nt: TGTGCCAGCAGCTTCAGGAGCGGGGCCAGCTCCTACGAGCAGTACTTC

d_gene: .
v_gene: TRBV7-2
abundance: .
j_gene: TRBJ2-3
CDR3aa: CASSFGDTQYF
CDR3nt: TGTGCCAGCAGCTTCGGGGATACGCAGTATTTT

d_gene: TRBD1
v_gene: TRBV6-1
abundance: .
j_gene: TRBJ1-2
CDR3aa: CASSGFGTGRLGYTF
CDR3nt: TGTGCCAGCAGTGGCTTTGGGACAGGGCGGCTTGGCTACACCTTC

d_gene: .
v_gene: TRBV19
abundance: .
j_gene: TRBJ1-2
CDR3aa: CASSIETFYTF
CDR3nt: TGTGCCAGTAGTATAGAGACATTTTACACCTTC

d_gene: .
v_gene: TRBV30
abundance: .
j_gene: TRBJ2-5
CDR3aa: CAWSVRGETQYF
CDR3nt: TGTGCCTGGAGTGTAAGGGGAGAGACCCAGTACTTC

d_gene: TRBD1
v_gene: TRBV2
abundance: .
j_gene: TRBJ2-5
CDR3aa: CASRTGGAAETQYF
CDR3nt: TGTGCCAGCAGGACAGGGGGCGCGGCGGAGACCCAGTACTTC

d_gene: .
v_gene: TRBV5-4
abundance: .
j_gene: TRBJ1-1
CDR3aa: CASSVNLGEAFF
CDR3nt: TGTGCCAGCAGCGTCAATCTGGGAGAAGCTTTCTTT

d_gene: TRBD2
v_gene: TRBV7-9
abundance: .
j_gene: TRBJ2-3
CDR3aa: CASSSGASGGASYTDTQYF
CDR3nt: TGTGCCAGCAGTTCAGGCGCTAGCGGGGGGGCCTCGTATACAGATACGCAGTATTTT

d_gene: TRBD1
v_gene: TRBV18
abundance: .
j_gene: TRBJ1-2
CDR3aa: CASSPGQGIYGYTF
CDR3nt: TGTGCCAGCTCACCGGGACAGGGGATCTATGGCTACACCTTC

d_gene: .
v_gene: TRBV27
abundance: .
j_gene: TRBJ1-5
CDR3aa: CASRQERGDNQPQHF
CDR3nt: TGTGCCAGCAGACAGGAACGGGGGGATAATCAGCCCCAGCATTTT

d_gene: .
v_gene: TRBV5-4
abundance: .
j_gene: TRBJ1-1
CDR3aa: CASSPGHLTEAFF
CDR3nt: TGTGCCAGCAGCCCCGGACACCTCACTGAAGCTTTCTTT

d_gene: TRBD1
v_gene: TRBV7-6
abundance: .
j_gene: TRBJ1-2
CDR3aa: CASSYRGNYGYTF
CDR3nt: TGTGCCAGCAGCTACAGGGGGAACTATGGCTACACCTTC

d_gene: TRBD1
v_gene: TRBV19
abundance: .
j_gene: TRBJ1-5
CDR3aa: CASSHLRDRGNQPQHF
CDR3nt: TGTGCCAGTAGTCACCTGCGAGACAGGGGCAATCAGCCCCAGCATTTT

d_gene: TRBD1
v_gene: TRBV2
abundance: .
j_gene: TRBJ1-2
CDR3aa: CASSEIGTGLRTYGYTF
CDR3nt: TGTGCCAGCAGTGAAATCGGGACAGGGCTCAGAACCTATGGCTACACCTTC

d_gene: .
v_gene: TRBV2
abundance: .
j_gene: TRBJ2-7
CDR3aa: CASSRDIDYEQYF
CDR3nt: TGTGCCAGCAGCCGGGACATAGACTACGAGCAGTACTTC

d_gene: TRBD1
v_gene: TRBV5-1
abundance: .
j_gene: TRBJ1-4
CDR3aa: CASRPTGGREKLFF
CDR3nt: TGCGCCAGCAGACCGACAGGGGGCCGGGAAAAACTGTTTTTT

d_gene: TRBD2
v_gene: TRBV6-1
abundance: .
j_gene: TRBJ2-1
CDR3aa: CASSATSGGAYEQFF
CDR3nt: TGTGCCAGCAGTGCCACTAGCGGGGGGGCATATGAGCAGTTCTTC

d_gene: .
v_gene: TRBV7-6
abundance: .
j_gene: TRBJ1-5
CDR3aa: CASSLGGQGHQPQHF
CDR3nt: TGTGCCAGCAGCTTAGGGGGTCAGGGGCATCAGCCCCAGCATTTT

d_gene: .
v_gene: TRBV7-6
abundance: .
j_gene: TRBJ1-5
CDR3aa: CASSLNSDSSNQPQHF
CDR3nt: TGTGCCAGCAGCTTAAATTCGGACAGTAGCAATCAGCCCCAGCATTTT

d_gene: .
v_gene: TRBV5-6
abundance: once
j_gene: TRBJ2-5
CDR3aa: CASSLGQLHKETQYF
CDR3nt: TGTGCCAGCAGCTTGGGGCAGCTGCACAAAGAGACCCAGTACTTC

d_gene: .
v_gene: TRBV19
abundance: .
j_gene: TRBJ2-5
CDR3aa: CASSILGGGQTQYF
CDR3nt: TGTGCCAGTAGTATTCTTGGCGGTGGGCAGACCCAGTACTTC

d_gene: TRBD1
v_gene: TRBV7-9
abundance: .
j_gene: TRBJ1-2
CDR3aa: CASSPGQAYGYTF
CDR3nt: TGTGCCAGCAGCCCCGGACAGGCATATGGCTACACCTTC

d_gene: .
v_gene: TRBV27
abundance: once
j_gene: TRBJ1-1
CDR3aa: CASRPAGLNTEAFF
CDR3nt: TGTGCCAGCAGGCCGGCAGGGTTGAACACTGAAGCTTTCTTT

d_gene: .
v_gene: TRBV25-1
abundance: .
j_gene: TRBJ1-6
CDR3aa: CASSAKDNSPLHF
CDR3nt: TGTGCCAGCAGTGCAAAAGATAATTCACCCCTCCACTTT

d_gene: .
v_gene: TRBV6-5
abundance: .
j_gene: TRBJ2-1
CDR3aa: CASSPGRSYNEQFF
CDR3nt: TGTGCCAGCAGTCCGGGGCGCTCCTACAATGAGCAGTTCTTC

d_gene: TRBD2
v_gene: TRBV2
abundance: .
j_gene: TRBJ2-7
CDR3aa: CASSVGGLAGGPYEQYF
CDR3nt: TGTGCCAGCAGTGTAGGTGGACTAGCGGGGGGGCCCTACGAGCAGTACTTC

d_gene: TRBD1
v_gene: TRBV19
abundance: .
j_gene: TRBJ1-4
CDR3aa: CASRLRRDRGEKLFF
CDR3nt: TGTGCCAGTAGACTCCGCCGGGACAGGGGTGAAAAACTGTTTTTT

d_gene: .
v_gene: TRBV11-2
abundance: .
j_gene: TRBJ1-5
CDR3aa: CASSLGTNQPQHF
CDR3nt: TGTGCCAGCAGCTTAGGGACAAATCAGCCCCAGCATTTT

d_gene: .
v_gene: TRBV2
abundance: .
j_gene: TRBJ2-7
CDR3aa: CASSEEGIEQYF
CDR3nt: TGTGCCAGCAGTGAGGAAGGGATCGAGCAGTACTTC

d_gene: .
v_gene: TRBV11-2
abundance: .
j_gene: TRBJ2-7
CDR3aa: CASSLGAGEQYF
CDR3nt: TGTGCCAGCAGCTTAGGCGCAGGGGAGCAGTACTTC

d_gene: .
v_gene: TRBV7-9
abundance: .
j_gene: TRBJ2-2
CDR3aa: CASSPFEGTGELFF
CDR3nt: TGTGCCAGCAGCCCGTTCGAGGGCACCGGGGAGCTGTTTTTT

d_gene: TRBD1
v_gene: TRBV6-5
abundance: .
j_gene: TRBJ1-3
CDR3aa: CASSTDRGRRNTIYF
CDR3nt: TGTGCCAGCAGTACGGACAGGGGGCGAAGAAACACCATATATTTT

d_gene: .
v_gene: TRBV28
abundance: .
j_gene: TRBJ1-2
CDR3aa: CASIVGGRGFGYTF
CDR3nt: TGTGCCAGCATTGTGGGGGGGCGAGGATTTGGCTACACCTTC

d_gene: .
v_gene: TRBV27
abundance: .
j_gene: TRBJ1-5
CDR3aa: CASSLSGGKSNQPQHF
CDR3nt: TGTGCCAGCAGTTTATCGGGGGGGAAAAGCAATCAGCCCCAGCATTTT

d_gene: .
v_gene: TRBV11-1
abundance: .
j_gene: TRBJ2-1
CDR3aa: CASSRQEINEQFF
CDR3nt: TGTGCCAGCAGCCGACAGGAAATCAATGAGCAGTTCTTC

d_gene: .
v_gene: TRBV5-4
abundance: .
j_gene: TRBJ1-1
CDR3aa: CASSLEGRRNTEAFF
CDR3nt: TGTGCCAGCAGCTTGGAGGGACGGAGGAACACTGAAGCTTTCTTT

d_gene: .
v_gene: TRBV19
abundance: .
j_gene: TRBJ2-1
CDR3aa: CASTDTLPYNEQFF
CDR3nt: TGTGCCAGTACGGATACCCTACCTTACAATGAGCAGTTCTTC

d_gene: .
v_gene: TRBV5-1
abundance: .
j_gene: TRBJ1-4
CDR3aa: CASSLDRTEKLFF
CDR3nt: TGCGCCAGCAGCTTGGACCGGACTGAAAAACTGTTTTTT

d_gene: .
v_gene: TRBV29-1
abundance: .
j_gene: TRBJ2-7
CDR3aa: CSARTDSYEQYF
CDR3nt: TGCAGCGCGAGGACAGATTCCTACGAGCAGTACTTC

d_gene: .
v_gene: TRBV7-2
abundance: .
j_gene: TRBJ1-5
CDR3aa: CASSYPGSNQPQHF
CDR3nt: TGTGCCAGCAGCTACCCCGGGAGCAATCAGCCCCAGCATTTT

d_gene: .
v_gene: TRBV19
abundance: .
j_gene: TRBJ2-1
CDR3aa: CASSIGGPYNEQFF
CDR3nt: TGTGCCAGTAGTATAGGGGGACCCTACAATGAGCAGTTCTTC

d_gene: .
v_gene: TRBV2
abundance: .
j_gene: TRBJ1-1
CDR3aa: CASSEALSTQGVAFF
CDR3nt: TGTGCCAGCAGTGAAGCGCTATCGACGCAGGGAGTGGCTTTCTTT

d_gene: TRBD1
v_gene: TRBV4-1
abundance: .
j_gene: TRBJ1-1
CDR3aa: CASSQDRQGAFF
CDR3nt: TGCGCCAGCAGCCAAGATCGACAGGGCGCTTTCTTT

d_gene: TRBD2
v_gene: TRBV14
abundance: .
j_gene: TRBJ2-3
CDR3aa: CASSQRTSGADTQYF
CDR3nt: TGTGCCAGCAGCCAACGGACTAGCGGGGCAGATACGCAGTATTTT

d_gene: .
v_gene: TRBV10-1
abundance: .
j_gene: TRBJ2-2
CDR3aa: CASTESGLNTGELFF
CDR3nt: TGCGCCAGCACCGAATCGGGACTTAACACCGGGGAGCTGTTTTTT

d_gene: .
v_gene: TRBV19
abundance: .
j_gene: TRBJ1-6
CDR3aa: CASSPGGRASPLHF
CDR3nt: TGTGCCAGTAGCCCTGGGGGCCGAGCTTCACCCCTCCACTTT

d_gene: TRBD2
v_gene: TRBV18
abundance: .
j_gene: TRBJ2-5
CDR3aa: CASSIAGFQETQYF
CDR3nt: TGTGCCAGCTCAATAGCGGGGTTCCAAGAGACCCAGTACTTC

d_gene: TRBD2
v_gene: TRBV7-2
abundance: once
j_gene: TRBJ2-7
CDR3aa: CASSSGLAGQYF
CDR3nt: TGTGCCAGCAGCTCGGGACTAGCGGGGCAGTACTTC

d_gene: .
v_gene: TRBV19
abundance: .
j_gene: TRBJ2-3
CDR3aa: CASSQGLSTDTQYF
CDR3nt: TGTGCCAGTAGTCAAGGGTTGAGCACAGATACGCAGTATTTT

d_gene: .
v_gene: TRBV9
abundance: .
j_gene: TRBJ2-3
CDR3aa: CASSASVADTQYF
CDR3nt: TGTGCCAGCAGCGCCAGCGTCGCAGATACGCAGTATTTT

d_gene: TRBD1
v_gene: TRBV5-1
abundance: .
j_gene: TRBJ1-1
CDR3aa: CASSFSGQGSTEAFF
CDR3nt: TGCGCCAGCAGCTTCTCCGGACAGGGGAGCACTGAAGCTTTCTTT